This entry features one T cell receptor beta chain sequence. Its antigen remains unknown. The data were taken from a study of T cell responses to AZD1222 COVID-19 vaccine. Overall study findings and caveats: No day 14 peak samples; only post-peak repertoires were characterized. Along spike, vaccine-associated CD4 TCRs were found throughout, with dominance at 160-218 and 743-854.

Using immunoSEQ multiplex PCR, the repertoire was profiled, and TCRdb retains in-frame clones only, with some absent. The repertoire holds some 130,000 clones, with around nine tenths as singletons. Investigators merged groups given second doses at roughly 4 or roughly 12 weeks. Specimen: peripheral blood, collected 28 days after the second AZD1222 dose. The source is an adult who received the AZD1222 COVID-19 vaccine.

The CDR3 loop reads CASSQAGNSPLHF. For the CDR3, the DNA is TGTGCCAGCAGCCAAGCCGGTAATTCACCCCTCCACTTT. V gene TRBV4-2 combines with J gene TRBJ1-6; D not resolved. Germline V gives CDR1 LGHNA, CDR2 YNFKEQ. V was shortened by 1 base and J by 6 bases, with 4 bases between the two germline ends. The CDR3 is 13 residues long.